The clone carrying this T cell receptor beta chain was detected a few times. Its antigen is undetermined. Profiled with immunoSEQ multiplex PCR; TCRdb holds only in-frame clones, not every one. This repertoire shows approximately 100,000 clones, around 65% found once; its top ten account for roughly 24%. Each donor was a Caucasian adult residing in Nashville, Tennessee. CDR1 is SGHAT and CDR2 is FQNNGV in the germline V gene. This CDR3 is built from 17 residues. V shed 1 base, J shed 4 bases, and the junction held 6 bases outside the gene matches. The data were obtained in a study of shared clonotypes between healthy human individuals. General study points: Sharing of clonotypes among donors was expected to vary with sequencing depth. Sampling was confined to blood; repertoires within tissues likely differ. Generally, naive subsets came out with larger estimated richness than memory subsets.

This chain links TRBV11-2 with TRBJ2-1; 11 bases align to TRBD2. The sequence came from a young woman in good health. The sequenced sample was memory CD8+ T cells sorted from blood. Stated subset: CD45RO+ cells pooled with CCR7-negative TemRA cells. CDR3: CASSLATSGEPYNEQFF. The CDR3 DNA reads TGTGCCAGCAGCTTAGCGACTAGCGGGGAACCATACAATGAGCAGTTCTTC.